A selection of T cell receptor beta chains follows, all from one sample in a study of T cell changes during pregnancy in multiple sclerosis. Clones were sequenced by immunoSEQ multiplex PCR, and TCRdb holds only the in-frame ones, with some missing. The data hold 40,000 to 55,000 clones, with roughly nine tenths observed a single time. The sequences come from CD4+ T cells from peripheral blood mononuclear cells, collected after pregnancy. The receptors originated from a female donor with multiple sclerosis, enrolled in a pregnancy study. The CDR3 runs from the conserved cysteine through the conserved F or W. The order of the fields is clone size, J gene, V gene, CDR3 protein. Part of the rows lack a size; the others show once, few, many or a class for expanded clones.

. | TRBJ2-7 | TRBV21-1 | CASSKNRDREHEQYF
. | TRBJ2-7 | TRBV2 | CASRGAGMGEQYF
. | TRBJ2-1 | TRBV7-8 | CASSWGDSEQFF
. | TRBJ1-1 | TRBV19 | CASKDGQGGTEAFF
once | TRBJ1-1 | TRBV5-8 | CASSGRGTTEAFF
. | TRBJ2-3 | TRBV15 | CATSRAGYSDTQYF
. | TRBJ2-3 | TRBV7-8 | CASSQRDRATDTQYF
. | TRBJ2-1 | TRBV7-3 | CASSRGAGGGDEQFF
once | TRBJ1-5 | TRBV30 | CAWSRGIDQPQHF
. | TRBJ2-1 | TRBV5-1 | CASSLESTPYNEQFF
. | TRBJ2-2 | TRBV28 | CASRTGAREWATGELFF
. | TRBJ2-3 | TRBV7-9 | CASSFGLAGGLRTDTQYF
. | TRBJ2-7 | TRBV19 | CASSMRLGEGPYEQYF
many | TRBJ2-7 | TRBV2 | CASSTTRGQYF
. | TRBJ2-7 | TRBV6-6 | CASSYRDRGSYEQYF
once | TRBJ2-3 | TRBV30 | CAWSAGGLPTDTQYF
. | TRBJ2-7 | TRBV18 | CASSREGQGVYEQYF
. | TRBJ1-4 | TRBV29-1 | CSAFAGSNEKLFF
. | TRBJ2-1 | TRBV7-2 | CASSRGLAGVEQFF
many | TRBJ1-2 | TRBV5-6 | CASSVGPAGVGGYTF
. | TRBJ2-7 | TRBV5-1 | CASSETSGGTYEQYF
. | TRBJ2-1 | TRBV5-6 | CASSWGLAGLNEQFF
. | TRBJ1-1 | TRBV10-3 | CAISEVGVNTEAFF
once | TRBJ2-3 | TRBV5-1 | CASSFRDRGPDTQYF
few | TRBJ1-2 | TRBV27 | CASSLGGYPYGYTF
. | TRBJ2-2 | TRBV5-6 | CASSLDREWTGELFF
. | TRBJ1-1 | TRBV19 | CASSIRGALQSTEAFF
. | TRBJ2-1 | TRBV4-1 | CASSQDRREQFF
once | TRBJ1-4 | TRBV5-1 | CASSLASGQGPGKLFF
. | TRBJ2-7 | TRBV19 | CASRARAVVSGRPSYDEQYF
. | TRBJ1-2 | TRBV11-2 | CASGSIKGVNYGYTF
. | TRBJ2-7 | TRBV7-2 | CASSQASGRSEQYF
. | TRBJ1-1 | TRBV11-2 | CASSFSGTGRFTEAFF
. | TRBJ2-5 | TRBV6-5 | CASSYSIGQDGTQYF
. | TRBJ2-5 | TRBV2 | CASNNRDQETQYF
once | TRBJ2-1 | TRBV4-2 | CASSQVSDNEQFF
. | TRBJ1-4 | TRBV19 | CASSIQTGGLGKLFF
. | TRBJ2-3 | TRBV28 | CASTEGAGRTDTQYF
. | TRBJ2-7 | TRBV5-1 | CASSLGPGAGGANEQYF
. | TRBJ2-5 | TRBV7-9 | CASSLAREQETQYF
. | TRBJ2-2 | TRBV19 | CASTPQGAVSNTGELFF
. | TRBJ2-5 | TRBV7-5 | CVRSFRREGPETQYF
. | TRBJ2-3 | TRBV19 | CASSMGFRLAGSDTQYF
. | TRBJ2-1 | TRBV6-4 | CASSDRAGEHNEQFF
. | TRBJ2-1 | TRBV5-5 | CASFRGDSSAYNEQFF
. | TRBJ2-5 | TRBV6-5 | CASRDREETQYF
. | TRBJ2-1 | TRBV19 | CASSIRGLAGLYNEQFF
. | TRBJ2-7 | TRBV7-2 | CASSLQQGNLYEQYF
few | TRBJ2-1 | TRBV19 | CASSRNSYNEQFF